The sequence of this TCR beta chain was determined in a study of T-cell reconstitution after alpha-beta-depleted transplantation in children (dated by TCRdb to about 2016). With respect to the entire study: T-cell immune reconstitution after TCRalphabeta/CD19-depleted allogeneic hematopoietic cell transplantation in children was quantitatively tracked in the study by means of TCR repertoire profiling. What the study reported, not specific to this receptor: Over subsequent months, a decline in hyperexpanded clone frequencies was noted, and after one year, T-cell counts and TCRbeta diversity were mostly ascribed to newly produced T cells. In some patients, high TCRbeta diversity at day 60 was attributed to recipient T cells and intrathymic progenitors that had survived conditioning. The apparently early alphabetaT-cell count recovery about two months after transplant was reportedly dependent on only several hundred rapidly expanded clones derived from non-depleted graft cells.

The CDR3 contains 14 residues, cysteine and phenylalanine counted. Just CDR3 DNA is preserved here, 42 bases in frame from base 1. Reading the germline V gene (reference sequence) gives CDR1 MNHEY and CDR2 SMNVEV. The junction carries 17 bases between V and J, which are trimmed by 8 bases and 6 bases respectively. The treatment or condition label on this specimen signifies: allogeneic hematopoietic cell transplantation with graft depleted of TCRalphabeta T cells and CD19 B cells. Transplant recipients were children who received TCRalphabeta/CD19-depleted allogeneic hematopoietic cell grafts. Note on this clonotype: No cognate antigen has been identified for it. Nothing much larger sits one base from this clone, and base qualities are not available.

Preparation of the library involved PCR. The listed sequencing device is Illumina HiSeq 2500. To normalize quantification of the TCRbeta repertoire, the TCR libraries were built with molecular barcoding that relied on unique molecular identifiers. Through fastp at Q25 and MiXCR, TCRdb rebuilt clones from the public reads, retaining in-frame beta chains. Every entry covers one CDR3 protein and lists the most common genes and DNA from its rows. Present in this sample are some 100,000 distinct CDR3 sequences, roughly a quarter of which were seen just once. Roughly 23% of the sample is held by the ten biggest clonotypes.

Sequences were derived from PBMCs, sampled before TCRalphabeta/CD19-depleted stem cell transplant. The chain is assembled from TRBV27 and TRBJ2-4; a tentative D match to TRBD2 spans 6 bases. The TCR was taken from a boy between 2 and 10 years old with acute lymphoblastic leukemia, due to receive a stem cell transplant. The nucleotides read TGTGCCAGCCGGGGAGGTGGAGGGTCAAACATTCAGTACTTC. It encodes CASRGGGGSNIQYF.